The T cell receptor beta chain under discussion was sequenced for a study of long-term antiretroviral therapy in people with HIV. This clone is deemed large. The assay, immunoSEQ v3.0, was run at survey level. TCRdb's copy holds only in-frame clones and misses some; the assay was immunoSEQ multiplex PCR. The profile covers approximately 35,000 clones, with about three quarters appearing a single time and 8.2% taken by the ten largest. Per germline, CDR1 SNHLY and CDR2 FYNNEI. Trimming took off 3 bases at V and 7 bases at J, with 10 bases between the two ends. The CDR3 is 14 residues long. This sample comprised unsorted PBMCs, obtained 3.1 years after starting antiretroviral therapy. The receptor was derived from a woman between 50 and 59 years old with HIV. The chain has TRBV2 and TRBJ1-6; D remains unclear. In DNA form, the CDR3 reads TGTGCCAGCAGTGAGGGGTTTTACAATTCACCCCTCCACTTT. Translated: CASSEGFYNSPLHF.